These 31 T cell receptor beta chains originate from one sample sequenced in a study of cytomegalovirus exposure and HLA in healthy donors. PCR amplification relied on 60 Vbeta primers (plus 13 Jbeta primers). The method was immunoSEQ multiplex PCR; TCRdb's version includes in-frame clones alone and lacks a portion of them. Of 68,000 or so clones listed, around four fifths were seen once; the top ten hold approximately 6.2%. The sequenced sample was PBMCs. The source is a human donor in good health.

The chain uses TRBV7-2 and TRBJ2-7; D call uncertain. Trimming removed 3 bases at V and 9 bases at J, with 12 bases between. This CDR3 is built from 12 residues. Germline CDR1 and CDR2: SGHTA and FQGNSA. DNA of the CDR3: TGTGCCAGCAGCTTGAGCCTTACCGGGCAGTACTTC. This gives the protein CASSLSLTGQYF.

The J gene is TRBJ1-5, the V gene TRBV11-2, with D maybe TRBD1 (6 bases). The V end was cut by 5 bases, the J end by 5 bases, with 19 bases between. The CDR3 totals 16 residues. Germline V gene data show CDR1 as SGHAT and CDR2 as FQNNGV. CDR3 in amino acids: CASSPIGGRGHQPQHF. Here the CDR3 DNA reads TGTGCCAGCAGCCCGATAGGGGGACGGGGTCATCAGCCCCAGCATTTT. Full variable domain (rest looked up from reference TRBV11-2 and TRBJ1-5): EAGVAQSPRYKIIEKRQSVAFWCNPISGHATLYWYQQILGQGPKLLIQFQNNGVVDDSQLPKDRFSAERLKGVDSTLKIQPAKLEDSAVYLCASSPIGGRGHQPQHFGDGTRLSIL.

The chain links TRBV5-1 to TRBJ2-7, with 9 bases aligning to TRBD1. The CDR3 is 16 residues long. The V and J ends lost 0 bases and 3 bases, in that order; junction bases with no gene match: 7. The V gene's germline CDR1 is SGHRS and CDR2 YFSETQ. CDR3 DNA: TGCGCCAGCAGCTTGGATGGGACAGGGTTCCGCTACGAGCAGTACTTC. Protein: CASSLDGTGFRYEQYF.

The J gene is TRBJ1-2, the V gene TRBV6-6; D not certain. V was clipped by 8 bases and J by 6 bases, with 16 bases between them. Germline lookup yields CDR1 MNHNY and CDR2 SVGAGI (reference sequence). The CDR3 has 13 residues. As DNA, the CDR3 is TGTGCCAGCGCTTTGCCCCCGGAGAATGGCTACACCTTC. Amino acids: CASALPPENGYTF.

This chain uses TRBV19 with TRBJ1-6, with 7 bases that match TRBD1. Germline V gives CDR1 LNHDA, CDR2 SQIVND (reference sequence). V was clipped by 5 bases and J by 10 bases; unmatched bases: 5. The CDR3 length is 13 residues. This CDR3 is CASSRDSGSPLHF. CDR3 coding DNA: TGTGCCAGTAGTCGGGACAGTGGGTCACCCCTCCACTTT.

The rearrangement links TRBV10-3 to TRBJ2-7; 13 bases fit TRBD2. The CDR3 runs 14 residues. V dropped 10 bases and J dropped 6; count of bases not matched to a gene: 9. Germline-derived CDR1 and CDR2 are ENHRY and SYGVKD. The DNA of the CDR3 is TGTGCCAGGGGACTAGCGGGGCCCTCGACCGAGCAGTACTTC. It yields the protein CARGLAGPSTEQYF.

The rearrangement uses TRBV19 and TRBJ2-5; weak D call: TRBD2 (6 bases). This CDR3 has 14 amino acids. The germline V and J ends were trimmed by 6 bases and 4 bases, with 15 bases remaining between them. CDR1 LNHDA and CDR2 SQIVND come from the germline V gene (reference sequence). CDR3 residues: CASRGSRDLETQYF. The CDR3 nucleotides read TGTGCCAGTAGGGGCTCGCGGGACTTAGAGACCCAGTACTTC.

The V gene is TRBV5-1, the J gene TRBJ1-2; perhaps TRBD1 as D (5 bases). The CDR3 sequence is 15 residues long. V dropped 0 bases and J dropped 6 bases, with 15 bases sitting between them. Germline V gene lookup returns CDR1 SGHRS and CDR2 YFSETQ. In nucleotides, the CDR3 is TGCGCCAGCAGCTTGGGGGCAGGGCTTCTCAATGGCTACACCTTC. It specifies CASSLGAGLLNGYTF.

The rearrangement links TRBV12-5 to TRBJ1-5; no clear D gene. Per germline, CDR1 LGHNT and CDR2 FRNRAP. The ends were cut back, 0 bases at V and 4 bases at J, with 7 bases in the middle. The CDR3 spans 14 residues. The CDR3 loop is CASGLVLLNQPQHF. DNA for the CDR3: TGTGCTAGTGGTTTGGTACTCTTGAATCAGCCCCAGCATTTT.

The chain links TRBV28 to TRBJ1-5; a weak D match, TRBD1 (6 bases). This CDR3 contains 14 residues. V was cut by 7 bases and J by 2 bases, with 12 bases left in between. The V gene's germline CDR1 is MDHEN and CDR2 SYDVKM. The CDR3 nucleotides read TGTGCCAGCAAACAGGGTGGGGGCAATCAGCCCCAGCATTTT. This sequence encodes CASKQGGGNQPQHF.

This clone appeared once. V and J are TRBV15 and TRBJ1-5; maybe TRBD1 (6 bases). V was clipped by 1 base and J by 7 bases, with 20 bases between them. From germline, CDR1 is LNHNV and CDR2 YYDKDF (reference sequence). The CDR3 runs 17 residues. Here the CDR3 reads CATSRGSVRDTPQPQHF. CDR3 nucleotides: TGTGCCACCAGCAGAGGATCGGTTAGGGACACGCCCCAGCCCCAGCATTTT.

V gene TRBV19 combines with J gene TRBJ1-1; 8 nucleotides align to TRBD1. From germline, CDR1 is LNHDA and CDR2 SQIVND (reference sequence). V lost 3 bases to trimming and J lost 5 bases; unmatched junction nucleotides: 14. The CDR3 consists of 17 residues. DNA for the CDR3: TGTGCCAGTAGTATTCGGGCCCCGACAGGGGTGGGAACTGAAGCTTTCTTT. It yields the protein CASSIRAPTGVGTEAFF.

V is TRBV5-1 and J is TRBJ2-2; D may be TRBD1 (5 bases). Trimming took 0 bases from V and 5 from J, leaving 11 bases between them. This CDR3 comprises 15 residues. CDR1 SGHRS and CDR2 YFSETQ come from the germline V gene. The CDR3 protein is CASSLGQLRTGELFF. The CDR3 coding sequence is TGCGCCAGCAGCTTGGGACAGCTGAGGACCGGGGAGCTGTTTTTT.

The V and J genes are TRBV7-2 and TRBJ1-2, with TRBD1 matching over 9 bases. The CDR3 is 14 residues long. Germline loops: CDR1 SGHTA, CDR2 FQGNSA. V shed 4 bases and J 7 bases; nucleotides not matched to a gene: 7. CDR3 nucleotide sequence: TGTGCCAGCAGCTCAATACAGGGGGCGGGTGGCTACACCTTC. Its translation: CASSSIQGAGGYTF.

The V and J genes are TRBV9 and TRBJ2-3, with unresolved D. The CDR3 length is 14 residues. Trimming stripped 3 bases from V and 4 bases from J, with 12 bases between. Germline CDR1 is SGDLS and CDR2 is YYNGEE. Written as DNA, the CDR3 is TGTGCCAGCAGCGCGTCGAGTATATCAGATACGCAGTATTTT. Amino acids: CASSASSISDTQYF.

The rearrangement uses TRBV30 and TRBJ2-2, with D possibly being TRBD2 (6 bases). The germline V gene encodes CDR1 GTSNPN and CDR2 SVGIG (reference sequence). V was trimmed by 7 bases and J by 5 bases, leaving 17 bases between them. The CDR3 covers 14 residues. The CDR3: CAYQGGAITGELFF. As DNA, the CDR3 is TGTGCCTATCAAGGAGGGGCGATTACCGGGGAGCTGTTTTTT.

This clone showed up just a few times. The V and J genes are TRBV5-4 and TRBJ1-1, with D unresolved. This CDR3 has 14 residues. Germline CDR1 is SGHNT and CDR2 is YYREEE (reference sequence). Trimming took 0 bases from V and 0 from J, leaving 6 bases between them. The DNA for the CDR3 is TGTGCCAGCAGCTTGGAGCCCGTGAACACTGAAGCTTTCTTT. Translation gives CASSLEPVNTEAFF. Based on the CDR3 plus reference TRBV5-4 and TRBJ1-1, the full variable domain is ETGVTQSPTHLIKTRGQQVTLRCSSQSGHNTVSWYQQALGQGPQFIFQYYREEENGRGNFPPRFSGLQFPNYSSELNVNALELDDSALYLCASSLEPVNTEAFFGQGTRLTVV.

V usage is TRBV5-6 and J usage is TRBJ1-5; D uncertain. The CDR3 length is 14 residues. The germline V gene encodes CDR1 SGHDT and CDR2 YYEEEE. Trimming cost V 3 bases and J 0 bases, with 7 bases left between them. CDR3 DNA sequence: TGTGCCAGCAGCTACTCGGGTAGCAATCAGCCCCAGCATTTT. It codes for CASSYSGSNQPQHF. Full variable domain (missing parts from reference TRBV5-6 and TRBJ1-5): DAGVTQSPTHLIKTRGQQVTLRCSPKSGHDTVSWYQQALGQGPQFIFQYYEEEERQRGNFPDRFSGHQFPNYSSELNVNALLLGDSALYLCASSYSGSNQPQHFGDGTRLSIL.

The CDR3 region is CAISEGSVTDTQYF. In DNA, the CDR3 is TGTGCCATCAGTGAGGGAAGCGTAACAGATACGCAGTATTTT. The gene calls are TRBV10-3 and TRBJ2-3; D uncertain. Trimming left V 2 bases short and J 3 bases short, with 9 bases between. In germline, CDR1 is ENHRY, CDR2 SYGVKD. The CDR3 covers 14 residues.

The V call is TRBV9, the J call TRBJ2-5; D ambiguous. The V gene's germline CDR1 is SGDLS and CDR2 YYNGEE. The CDR3 loop spans 16 amino acids. The germline V and J ends were trimmed by 0 bases and 1 base, with 13 bases remaining between them. DNA for the CDR3: TGTGCCAGCAGCGTAGTTCCCCTGAGCTTCCAAGAGACCCAGTACTTC. Protein sequence: CASSVVPLSFQETQYF.

The rearrangement uses TRBV5-4 and TRBJ1-1, with a tentative D call TRBD1 (6 bases). Looked up from germline, CDR1 is SGHNT and CDR2 is YYREEE (reference sequence). The germline V and J ends were trimmed by 4 bases and 7 bases, with 23 bases remaining between them. The CDR3 is 16 amino acids. The CDR3 coding sequence is TGTGCCAGCAGCATAAGCCAGGACAGAAATATCGATGAAGCTTTCTTT. This encodes CASSISQDRNIDEAFF. Variable domain in full (rest from reference TRBV5-4 and TRBJ1-1): ETGVTQSPTHLIKTRGQQVTLRCSSQSGHNTVSWYQQALGQGPQFIFQYYREEENGRGNFPPRFSGLQFPNYSSELNVNALELDDSALYLCASSISQDRNIDEAFFGQGTRLTVV.

This clone was counted a single time. Different DNA sequences within this sample yield the same CDR3. This rearrangement joins TRBV27 to TRBJ2-3; 7 bases align to TRBD1. CDR1 MNHEY and CDR2 SMNVEV come from the germline V gene (reference sequence). V shed 5 bases and J 2 bases; nucleotides not matched to a gene: 7. The CDR3 has 15 amino acids. CDR3 sequence: CASSLRQGITDTQYF. CDR3 DNA sequence: TGTGCCAGCAGTCTAAGACAGGGTATCACAGATACGCAGTATTTT.

This clone was observed a single time. V and J are TRBV2 and TRBJ2-3; 7 nucleotides line up with TRBD1. In germline, CDR1 is SNHLY, CDR2 FYNNEI. The CDR3 is 15 residues long. V lost 5 bases, J lost 2 bases, and 7 bases stayed unmatched. CDR3 in DNA: TGTGCCAGCAGTCCACGACAGGGAATCACAGATACGCAGTATTTT. This sequence encodes CASSPRQGITDTQYF.

This rearrangement joins TRBV6-5 to TRBJ2-7, with D maybe TRBD2 (5 bases). This CDR3 has 16 residues. Germline V gene lookup returns CDR1 MNHEY and CDR2 SVGAGI. Trimming left V 4 bases short and J 3 bases short, with 19 bases between. DNA of the CDR3: TGTGCCAGCAGTTCCTTCAGCGGCAGCCAAAACTACGAGCAGTACTTC. Protein: CASSSFSGSQNYEQYF.

The V and J genes are TRBV10-3 and TRBJ1-3; D ambiguous. The V end was cut by 3 bases, the J end by 0 bases, with 15 bases between. Germline CDR1 and CDR2: ENHRY and SYGVKD. The CDR3 loop spans 17 amino acids. The CDR3 nucleotides read TGTGCCATCAGTGATTTCTTTGAGAAGCGCTCTGGAAACACCATATATTTT. Its translation: CAISDFFEKRSGNTIYF.

This CDR3 is CAWSGASVGGELFF. In DNA, the CDR3 is TGTGCCTGGAGCGGGGCTAGCGTTGGCGGGGAGCTGTTTTTT. This chain links TRBV30 with TRBJ2-2, with D possibly being TRBD2 (6 bases). The CDR3 extends over 14 amino acids. Germline V gives CDR1 GTSNPN, CDR2 SVGIG (reference sequence). V was clipped by 3 bases and J by 7 bases, with 15 bases between them.

This clone was picked up one time. Germline and junction disagree at one end, which may indicate a read error. This chain links TRBV5-6 with TRBJ1-2; possible D gene TRBD1, 6 bases. The CDR3 is made up of 13 amino acids. Germline lookup yields CDR1 SGHDT and CDR2 YYEEEE. The CDR3 DNA sequence: TGTGCCAGCAACCCCTGGGCAGGGGCTGGCTACCCCTTC. Amino acid sequence: CASNPWAGAGYPF.

This chain joins TRBV12-5 and TRBJ1-2; 7 bases fit TRBD1. The V segment lost 0 bases and the J segment 10 bases; nucleotides outside the gene matches: 5. CDR1 is LGHNT, CDR2 FRNRAP, per germline. The CDR3 spans 13 residues. In DNA form, the CDR3 reads TGTGCTAGTGGTTTGGTAGGGGGCGTCGACTACACCTTC. Translation: CASGLVGGVDYTF.

This clone occurred a few times. V is TRBV6-1 and J is TRBJ1-5; D is uncertain. Germline V lookup: CDR1 MNHNS, CDR2 SASEGT. The CDR3 sequence is 17 residues long. Trimming took off 1 base at V and 4 bases at J, with 17 bases between the two ends. CDR3 nucleotides: TGTGCCAGCAGTGAAGTGGCCCCGGCAGCGTATAATCAGCCCCAGCATTTT. Protein product: CASSEVAPAAYNQPQHF.

The chain is built from TRBV10-3 and TRBJ1-2; D ambiguous. Trimming cost V 3 bases and J 7 bases, with 18 bases left between them. The germline V gene encodes CDR1 ENHRY and CDR2 SYGVKD. The CDR3 is 15 residues long. The CDR3 DNA reads TGTGCCATCAGTGATCCTAAAGCCCCGGGTACTGGCTACACCTTC. This codes for CAISDPKAPGTGYTF.

CDR3 protein: CASSAPDRELIYF. CDR3 nucleotide sequence: TGTGCCAGCAGCGCACCTGACAGGGAGTTAATATATTTT. V usage is TRBV7-9 and J usage is TRBJ1-3, with 7 nucleotides matching TRBD1. This CDR3 has 13 amino acids. CDR1 is SEHNR and CDR2 is FQNEAQ in the germline V gene (reference sequence). V lost 5 bases to trimming and J lost 13 bases; unmatched junction nucleotides: 11. The full variable domain, its missing parts supplied by reference TRBV7-9 and TRBJ1-3, is DTGVSQNPRHKITKRGQNVTFRCDPISEHNRLYWYRQTLGQGPEFLTYFQNEAQLEKSRLLSDRFSAERPKGSFSTLEIQRTEQGDSAMYLCASSAPDRELIYFGEGSWLTVV.